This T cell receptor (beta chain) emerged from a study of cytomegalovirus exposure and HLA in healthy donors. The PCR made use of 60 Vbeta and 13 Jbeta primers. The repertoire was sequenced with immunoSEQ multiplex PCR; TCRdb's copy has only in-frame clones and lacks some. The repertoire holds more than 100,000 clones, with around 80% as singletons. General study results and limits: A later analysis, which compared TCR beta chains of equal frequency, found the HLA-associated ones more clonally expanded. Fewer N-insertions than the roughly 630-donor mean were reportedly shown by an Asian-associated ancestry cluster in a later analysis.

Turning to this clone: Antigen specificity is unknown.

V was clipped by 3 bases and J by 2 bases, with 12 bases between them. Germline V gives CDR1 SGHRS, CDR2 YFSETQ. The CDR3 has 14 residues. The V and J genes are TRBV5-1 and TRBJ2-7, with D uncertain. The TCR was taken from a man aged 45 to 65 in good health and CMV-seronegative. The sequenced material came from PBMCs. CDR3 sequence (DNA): TGCGCCAGCAGCTCTACCTCCGAGACCTACGAGCAGTACTTC. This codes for CASSSTSETYEQYF.